These T cell receptor beta chains were read from a single sample in a study of control samples from healthy donors and cancer patients. Some clones are missing from TCRdb's copy, which holds only in-frame ones; the method was immunoSEQ multiplex PCR. The data show around 140,000 clones, with roughly 90% seen just once and about 2.2% held by the top ten. Sequencing was performed on blood. All receptors come from a woman aged 45-65 years in good health. The CDR3 runs from the conserved cysteine through the conserved F or W. D genes are given only for firm matches. The size entry is marked missing in some rows and otherwise reads once, few, many or a size class.

d_call j_call v_call clone_size cdr3_nt cdr3_aa
TRBD1 TRBJ1-2 TRBV29-1 NA TGCAGCGTTCCGCAGGGGGCTACCGGGTATGGCTACACCTTC CSVPQGATGYGYTF
NA TRBJ2-5 TRBV21-1 NA TGTGCCAGCAGCAAAGCGGAGGGGGACATGGAGACCCAGTACTTC CASSKAEGDMETQYF
NA TRBJ1-2 TRBV19 NA TGTGCCAGTAGTATAGGAAGCAGGAATAACTATGGCTACACCTTC CASSIGSRNNYGYTF
NA TRBJ2-1 TRBV24-1 NA TGTGCCACCAGTGACCCGGGAAGGGCTGAGCAGTTCTTC CATSDPGRAEQFF
NA TRBJ1-2 TRBV6-1 NA TGTGCCAGCAGTGAGGACCCGAACTATGGCTACACCTTC CASSEDPNYGYTF
NA TRBJ1-1 TRBV7-9 NA TGTGCCAGCAGCTTCGACACTGAAGCTTTCTTT CASSFDTEAFF
NA TRBJ2-4 TRBV4-2 NA TGTGCCAGCAGCCTTAGCCTTCTAGCCAAAAACATTCAGTACTTC CASSLSLLAKNIQYF
NA TRBJ2-5 TRBV7-9 NA TGTGCCAGCAGCTTAGGGCAGGGTATGATTGAGACCCAGTACTTC CASSLGQGMIETQYF
TRBD2 TRBJ2-7 TRBV11-2 NA TGTGCCAGCAGCTTAGTCGCGGGGGGGCGCTACGAGCAGTACTTC CASSLVAGGRYEQYF
NA TRBJ1-1 TRBV5-4 NA TGTGCCAGCAGCTTGGGCCAGTTTAACACTGAAGCTTTCTTT CASSLGQFNTEAFF
NA TRBJ1-3 TRBV6-6 NA TGTGCCAGCAGTCGAAGTACAGCCAACTCTGGAAACACCATATATTTT CASSRSTANSGNTIYF
NA TRBJ2-3 TRBV19 NA TGTGCCAGTAGTCGAAGGATTGGTCGGGACGGCACAGATACGCAGTATTTT CASSRRIGRDGTDTQYF
NA TRBJ1-2 TRBV3-1/TRBV3-2 NA TGTGCCAGCAGCCAAGTTACGGATGTGAATGGCTACACCTTC CASSQVTDVNGYTF
NA TRBJ1-6 TRBV19 NA TGTGCCAGTAGTATATCAGATTCACCCCTCCACTTT CASSISDSPLHF
TRBD1 TRBJ2-3 TRBV4-2 NA TGTGCCAGCAGCGGACAGGCATCTAGCACAGATACGCAGTATTTT CASSGQASSTDTQYF
NA TRBJ1-3 TRBV20-1 NA TGCAGTGCTAGTCGGCCCTCTGGAAACACCATATATTTT CSASRPSGNTIYF
TRBD1 TRBJ1-3 TRBV10-3 NA TGTGCCAGCAGGGGGAACTCTGGAAACACCATATATTTT CASRGNSGNTIYF
TRBD2 TRBJ2-7 TRBV5-1 NA TGCGCCAGCAGCTTGGATTGGGCTAGCGGGCCTCGAGAGCAGTACTTC CASSLDWASGPREQYF
NA TRBJ2-7 TRBV7-9 NA TGTGCCAGCAGCCCCCTCTCCCCGAGGGCCCACGAGCAGTACTTC CASSPLSPRAHEQYF
TRBD2 TRBJ2-3 TRBV19 NA TGTGCCAGTAGTACGGGACTAGCGGGAGCAGATACGCAGTATTTT CASSTGLAGADTQYF
TRBD1 TRBJ1-1 TRBV5-1 NA TGCGCCAGCAGCTTGGACAGGGGCACTGAAGCTTTCTTT CASSLDRGTEAFF
NA TRBJ2-7 TRBV19 once TGTGCCAGTAGTATAGATAGGACAGCCTACGAGCAGTACTTC CASSIDRTAYEQYF
NA TRBJ1-3 TRBV14 NA TGTGCCAGCAGTCACAGGCGATTTTCTGGAAACACCATATATTTT CASSHRRFSGNTIYF
TRBD2 TRBJ2-3 TRBV28 NA TGTGCCAGCGGGCGGCTAGCGGAGCTTAGCACAGATACGCAGTATTTT CASGRLAELSTDTQYF
NA TRBJ1-1 TRBV5-1 NA TGCGCCAGCAGCTCCCCCCGGGGGCACACTGAAGCTTTCTTT CASSSPRGHTEAFF
TRBD1 TRBJ1-1 TRBV7-9 NA TGTGCCAGCAGCTTGACAGGGGGCGGGACTGAAGCTTTCTTT CASSLTGGGTEAFF
NA TRBJ2-3 TRBV29-1 NA TGCAGCGTTGTTGGAGGGGGTACAGATACGCAGTATTTT CSVVGGGTDTQYF
NA TRBJ2-1 TRBV30 NA TGTGCCTCCAGAGGGGATTACAATGAGCAGTTCTTC CASRGDYNEQFF
TRBD2 TRBJ2-5 TRBV5-1 few TGCGCCAGCAGCTTGGAAGGCGGGGGGGCCAAGAAGACCCAGTACTTC CASSLEGGGAKKTQYF
NA TRBJ2-7 TRBV27 NA TGTGCCAGCAGTTTAGCGAACAGGGTCACCTACGAGCAGTACTTC CASSLANRVTYEQYF
NA TRBJ1-5 TRBV12-3/TRBV12-4 NA TGTGCCAGCAGTTTAGGGGGCCAGCCCCAGCATTTT CASSLGGQPQHF
NA TRBJ2-4 TRBV5-6 NA TGTGCCAGCAGCCAGGGACGCAACATTCAGTGCTTC CASSQGRNIQCF
NA TRBJ2-7 TRBV19 NA TGTGCCAGTAGTTCAACAGGTTACTCCTACGAGCAGTACTTC CASSSTGYSYEQYF
NA TRBJ1-1 TRBV25-1 NA TGTGCCAGCAGTGGACGAAGCGGGGTTACCACTGAAGCTTTCTTT CASSGRSGVTTEAFF
NA TRBJ2-3 TRBV19 NA TGTGCCAGTAAAGAAACAATCCTATCAGATACGCAGTATTTT CASKETILSDTQYF
TRBD1 TRBJ2-5 TRBV3-1/TRBV3-2 NA TGTGCCAGCAGCCAAGGACAGGGGAGTGAGACCCAGTACTTC CASSQGQGSETQYF